In this sample, the clone carrying this T cell receptor (beta chain) turned up many times. The data belong to a study of T cells after yellow fever vaccination. Study overall: Four memory subsets, EM, EMRA, CM and Tscm, were sorted by CD3, CD45RA, CCR7, CD95. General study results and limits: Only a minor proportion of clonotypes was detected across both CD4 and CD8 compartments. Vaccine-responding clonotypes were almost all undetectable in sorted memory subsets on day 0.

The CDR3 loop spans 15 amino acids. V lost 5 bases and J lost 5, with 16 bases in between. Germline values: CDR1 DFQATT, CDR2 SNEGSKA (reference sequence). Generation of TCR cDNA used 5'RACE template switching (which added a universal primer site and UMIs). MiXCR, applied by TCRdb to the 5' RACE reads, yields one record per CDR3 protein. The table records some 26,000 distinct CDR3 sequences, around 3.4% of them present only once. The sequenced sample was PBMCs, either bulk or a sorted T-cell subset (CD4+, CD8+, memory, or dextramer-sorted; not recorded which), obtained more than 40 days after the first yellow fever vaccination. The rearrangement joins TRBV20-1 to TRBJ1-6; the D gene is possibly TRBD1 (5 bases). This clonotype was sampled from a young man who received the YFV17D yellow fever vaccine. The CDR3 loop is CSAPPPRVDNSPLHF. The CDR3 coding sequence is TGCAGTGCTCCTCCCCCCAGGGTCGATAATTCACCCCTCCACTTT.